This T cell receptor (beta chain) was sequenced for a study of shared clonotypes between healthy human individuals. Looking at the study overall: Three plates were used per donor for CD4 naive, three for CD4 memory, two for CD8 naive and one for CD8 memory.

Deep-level running was used for the assay. Measured with immunoSEQ multiplex PCR; TCRdb has only the in-frame clones, and not every one. This table has about 1.1 million clones, around 78% appearing once. On this clone: The antigen remains unidentified.

Findings of the study overall: Naive subsets typically showed greater estimated richness than memory subsets. Unshared clonotypes carried lower generation probabilities than those common to all four donors.

The germline V and J ends were trimmed by 3 bases and 2 bases, with 5 bases remaining between them. Germline CDR1 SGHAT, CDR2 FQDESV (reference sequence). This CDR3 region has 12 residues. The sample consisted of memory CD4+ T cells from PBMCs. Subset given: CD45RA-negative fraction. This chain connects TRBV11-1 to TRBJ2-7, with D hard to call. This sequence was found in a man between 18 and 35 years old in good health. Some clones in this sample may be carry-over from other donors' samples. The CDR3 DNA sequence: TGTGCCAGCAGCTTTGCCCCCTACGAGCAGTACTTC. Amino acids: CASSFAPYEQYF.